This T cell receptor (beta chain) originates from a study of blood T cell repertoires in COVID-19. At the level of the study: T cells, B-cell-depleted T cells, or PBMCs supplied cDNA or gDNA.

Per the study methods: Counts of nucleated cells, estimated from reference gene primer amplification, were obtained. TCRdb keeps only in-frame clones here, not all; method: immunoSEQ multiplex PCR. The DNA gave D and trimming, while V, J and clone size come from that table. The profile shows 97,000 or so clones, about nine tenths of them singletons. V shed 4 bases, J shed 5 bases, and the junction held 9 bases outside the gene matches. The CDR3 is 15 residues long. Germline CDR1 and CDR2: MGHRA and YSYEKL. This clonotype was sampled from a man aged 18 to 29 with acute or convalescent COVID-19. What was sequenced was peripheral blood. The chain carries TRBV4-1 and TRBJ1-2, with 8 bases lining up with TRBD1. The CDR3 DNA follows: TGCGCCAGCAGCCCCCCGGACAGGGTTGAGTATGGCTACACCTTC. It codes for CASSPPDRVEYGYTF.